Described below is a single T cell receptor (beta chain) sequence and its context. The antigen is undetermined. The source of the sample is a study of response to subunit inactivated influenza vaccine. Regarding the study as a whole: A suggestion made by the authors is that each seasonal influenza vaccination recruits few new T cells.

V lost 5 bases, J lost 6 bases, and 7 bases stayed unmatched. CDR3 size: 15 residues. Germline V gives CDR1 MNHEY, CDR2 SVGEGT. TCRdb redid the calling of the RT-PCR reads with MiXCR, one entry per CDR3 protein. Here the sample spans about 300,000 distinct CDR3 sequences, around 20% being singletons. The chain carries TRBV6-2 or TRBV6-3 and TRBJ1-2, with 12 nucleotides matching TRBD1. The specimen comprised PBMCs from blood, sampled approximately 22 months after vaccination. This clonotype was sampled from a man between 50 and 70 years old who received an inactivated influenza vaccine. CDR3 amino acids: CASSTGTGGANGYTF. The CDR3 bases are TGTGCCAGCAGTACCGGGACAGGGGGCGCAAATGGCTACACCTTC.